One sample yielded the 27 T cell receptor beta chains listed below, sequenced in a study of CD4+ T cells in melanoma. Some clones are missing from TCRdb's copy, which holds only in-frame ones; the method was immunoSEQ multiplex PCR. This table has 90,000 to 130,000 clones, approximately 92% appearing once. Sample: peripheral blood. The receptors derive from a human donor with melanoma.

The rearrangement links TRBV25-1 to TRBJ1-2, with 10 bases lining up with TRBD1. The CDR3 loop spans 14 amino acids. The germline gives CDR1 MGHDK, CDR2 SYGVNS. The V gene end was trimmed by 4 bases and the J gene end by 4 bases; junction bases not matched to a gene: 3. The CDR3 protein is CASSGQGAGYGYTF. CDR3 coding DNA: TGTGCCAGCAGTGGACAGGGGGCTGGCTATGGCTACACCTTC.

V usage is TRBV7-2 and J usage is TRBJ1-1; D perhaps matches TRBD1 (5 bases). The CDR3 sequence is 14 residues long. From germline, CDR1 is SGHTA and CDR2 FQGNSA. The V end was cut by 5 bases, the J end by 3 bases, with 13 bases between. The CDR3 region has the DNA TGTGCCAGCAGCCTGCCAGGGTTGTACACTGAAGCTTTCTTT. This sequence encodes CASSLPGLYTEAFF.

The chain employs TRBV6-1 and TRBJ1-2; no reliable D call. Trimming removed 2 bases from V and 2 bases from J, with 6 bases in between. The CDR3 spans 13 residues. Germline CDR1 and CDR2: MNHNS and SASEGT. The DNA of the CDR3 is TGTGCCAGCAGTGAATTCAGAAACTATGGCTACACCTTC. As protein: CASSEFRNYGYTF.

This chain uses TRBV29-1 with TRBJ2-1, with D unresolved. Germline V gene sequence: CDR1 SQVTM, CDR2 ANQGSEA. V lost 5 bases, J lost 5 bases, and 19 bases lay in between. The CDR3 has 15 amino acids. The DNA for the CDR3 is TGCAGCGTTACTACCCTAGGTGCCGACCACAATGAGCAGTTCTTC. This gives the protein CSVTTLGADHNEQFF.

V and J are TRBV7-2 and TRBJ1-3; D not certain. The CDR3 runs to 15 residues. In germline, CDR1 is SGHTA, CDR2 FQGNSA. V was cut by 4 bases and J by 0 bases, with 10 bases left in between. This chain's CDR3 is CASSWSGGSGNTIYF. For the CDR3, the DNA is TGTGCCAGCAGCTGGTCCGGAGGCTCTGGAAACACCATATATTTT. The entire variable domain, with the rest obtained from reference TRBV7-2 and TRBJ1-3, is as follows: GAGVSQSPSNKVTEKGKDVELRCDPISGHTALYWYRQSLGQGLEFLIYFQGNSAPDKSGLPSDRFSAERTGGSVSTLTIQRTQQEDSAVYLCASSWSGGSGNTIYFGEGSWLTVV.

CDR3: CASSDWREQYF. In nucleotides, the CDR3 is TGTGCCAGCAGCGATTGGCGCGAGCAGTACTTC. The rearrangement links TRBV27 to TRBJ2-7; D gene ambiguous. Trimming removed 6 bases at V and 6 bases at J, with 9 bases between. The CDR3 is 11 residues long. Germline CDR1 reads MNHEY; CDR2 reads SMNVEV (reference sequence).

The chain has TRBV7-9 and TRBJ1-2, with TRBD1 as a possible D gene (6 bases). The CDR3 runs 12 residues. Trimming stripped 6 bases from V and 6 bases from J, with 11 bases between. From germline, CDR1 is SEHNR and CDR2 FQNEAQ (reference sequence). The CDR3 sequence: CASSLQGNGYTF. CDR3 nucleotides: TGTGCCAGCAGTCTACAGGGTAATGGCTACACCTTC.

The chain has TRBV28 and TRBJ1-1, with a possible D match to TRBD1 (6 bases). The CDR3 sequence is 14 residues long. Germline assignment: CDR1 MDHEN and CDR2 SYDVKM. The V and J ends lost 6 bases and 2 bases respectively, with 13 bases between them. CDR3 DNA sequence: TGTGCCAGCAGCCTAGGGGGGGGAAACACTGAAGCTTTCTTT. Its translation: CASSLGGGNTEAFF.

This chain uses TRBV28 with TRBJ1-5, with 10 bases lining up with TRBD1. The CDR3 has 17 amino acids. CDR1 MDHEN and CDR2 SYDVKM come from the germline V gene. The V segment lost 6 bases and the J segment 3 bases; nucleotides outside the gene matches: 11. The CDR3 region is CASSPFRTGGDNQPQHF. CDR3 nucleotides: TGTGCCAGCAGCCCTTTTCGGACAGGGGGGGACAATCAGCCCCAGCATTTT. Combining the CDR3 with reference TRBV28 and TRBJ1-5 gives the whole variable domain DVKVTQSSRYLVKRTGEKVFLECVQDMDHENMFWYRQDPGLGLRLIYFSYDVKMKEKGDIPEGYSVSREKKERFSLILESASTNQTSMYLCASSPFRTGGDNQPQHFGDGTRLSIL.

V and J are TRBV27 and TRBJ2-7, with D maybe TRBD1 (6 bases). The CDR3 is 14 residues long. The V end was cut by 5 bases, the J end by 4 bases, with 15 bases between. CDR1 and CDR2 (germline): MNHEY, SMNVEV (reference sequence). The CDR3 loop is CASSPSGVGYEQYF. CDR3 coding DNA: TGTGCCAGCAGTCCCTCAGGGGTTGGATACGAGCAGTACTTC.

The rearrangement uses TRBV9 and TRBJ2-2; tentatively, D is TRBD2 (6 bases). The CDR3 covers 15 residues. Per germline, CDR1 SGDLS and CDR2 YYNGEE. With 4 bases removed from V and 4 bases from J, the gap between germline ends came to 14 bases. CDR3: CASSPLAAGTGELFF. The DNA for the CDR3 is TGTGCCAGCAGCCCTCTGGCAGCGGGCACCGGGGAGCTGTTTTTT.

The CDR3 nucleotides read TGTGCCAGCAGCTTAATGCGGACCGGGGAGCTGTTTTTT. Protein product: CASSLMRTGELFF. The V and J genes are TRBV5-4 and TRBJ2-2; no clear D. This CDR3 contains 13 residues. The V end lost 2 bases, the J end lost 5 bases, and 7 bases lay between the germline ends. CDR1 SGHNT and CDR2 YYREEE come from the germline V gene (reference sequence).

The CDR3 here is CASSLGDSVVDEQYF. The DNA for the CDR3 is TGTGCCAGCAGCTTAGGGGACAGTGTCGTTGACGAGCAGTACTTC. The V gene is TRBV11-2, the J gene TRBJ2-7, with 7 bases identical to TRBD1. Germline V lookup: CDR1 SGHAT, CDR2 FQNNGV. There are 15 residues in the CDR3. V shed 1 base, J shed 5 bases, and the junction held 8 bases outside the gene matches.

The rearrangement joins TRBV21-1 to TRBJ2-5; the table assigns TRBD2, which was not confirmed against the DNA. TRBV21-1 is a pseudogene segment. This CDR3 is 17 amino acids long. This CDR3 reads CASSKGTRDSTQETQYF. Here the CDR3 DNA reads TGTGCCAGCAGCAAAGGGACCCGGGACTCGACCCAAGAGACCCAGTACTTC.

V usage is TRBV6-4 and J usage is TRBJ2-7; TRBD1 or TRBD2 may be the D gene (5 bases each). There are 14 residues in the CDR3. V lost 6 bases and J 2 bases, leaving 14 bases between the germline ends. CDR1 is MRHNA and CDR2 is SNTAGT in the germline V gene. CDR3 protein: CASRRGGTAYEQYF. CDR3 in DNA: TGTGCCAGCAGGAGGGGCGGAACAGCCTACGAGCAGTACTTC.

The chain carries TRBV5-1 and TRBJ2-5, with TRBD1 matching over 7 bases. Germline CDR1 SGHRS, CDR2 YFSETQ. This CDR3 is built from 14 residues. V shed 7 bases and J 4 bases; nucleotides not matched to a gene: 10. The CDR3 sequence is CASGHSGGVETQYF. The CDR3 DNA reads TGCGCCAGCGGGCATTCAGGGGGAGTAGAGACCCAGTACTTC.

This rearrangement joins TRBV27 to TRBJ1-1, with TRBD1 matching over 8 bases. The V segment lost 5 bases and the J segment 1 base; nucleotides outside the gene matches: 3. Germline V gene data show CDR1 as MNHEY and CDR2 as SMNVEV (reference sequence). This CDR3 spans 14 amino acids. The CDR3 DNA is TGTGCCAGCAGTCCCGGGACAGGGAACACTGAAGCTTTCTTT. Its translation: CASSPGTGNTEAFF.

CDR3 sequence (DNA): TGTGCCAGCATTGGGTACAGTTTGACCCAGTACTTC. Encoded protein: CASIGYSLTQYF. The rearrangement uses TRBV28 and TRBJ2-5; D not certain. Germline CDR1 MDHEN, CDR2 SYDVKM. CDR3 length: 12 residues. Trimming pared 7 bases from V and 7 bases from J, leaving 13 bases between. The full variable domain, its missing parts supplied by reference TRBV28 and TRBJ2-5, is DVKVTQSSRYLVKRTGEKVFLECVQDMDHENMFWYRQDPGLGLRLIYFSYDVKMKEKGDIPEGYSVSREKKERFSLILESASTNQTSMYLCASIGYSLTQYFGPGTRLLVL.

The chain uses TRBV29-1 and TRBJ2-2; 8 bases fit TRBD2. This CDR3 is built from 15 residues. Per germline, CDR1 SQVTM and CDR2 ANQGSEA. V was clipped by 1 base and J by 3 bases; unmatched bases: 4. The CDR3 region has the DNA TGCAGCGTTGAAGGGCGGGGGGCGTACACCGGGGAGCTGTTTTTT. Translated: CSVEGRGAYTGELFF.

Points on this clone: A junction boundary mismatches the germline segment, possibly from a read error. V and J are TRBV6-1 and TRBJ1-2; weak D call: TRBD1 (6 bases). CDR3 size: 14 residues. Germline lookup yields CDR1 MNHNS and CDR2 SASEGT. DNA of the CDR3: TGTGCCAGCAGTGAGGCAGGGGCTCACTATGGCCACACCTTC. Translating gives CASSEAGAHYGHTF.

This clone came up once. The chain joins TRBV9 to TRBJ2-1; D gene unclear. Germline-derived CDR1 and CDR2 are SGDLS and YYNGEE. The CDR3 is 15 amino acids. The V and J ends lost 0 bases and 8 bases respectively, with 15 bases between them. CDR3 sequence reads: CASSVEGNSGYEQFF. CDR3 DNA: TGTGCCAGCAGCGTAGAAGGGAATTCCGGGTATGAGCAGTTCTTC.

The CDR3 DNA reads as TGTGCCAGCAAGGATACGGAGTTTGGGGCCAACGTCCTGACTTTC. As protein: CASKDTEFGANVLTF. The chain couples TRBV2 to TRBJ2-6; D gene unclear. Germline CDR1 and CDR2: SNHLY and FYNNEI. Trimming took 7 bases from V and 3 from J, leaving 13 bases between them. This CDR3 spans 15 amino acids.

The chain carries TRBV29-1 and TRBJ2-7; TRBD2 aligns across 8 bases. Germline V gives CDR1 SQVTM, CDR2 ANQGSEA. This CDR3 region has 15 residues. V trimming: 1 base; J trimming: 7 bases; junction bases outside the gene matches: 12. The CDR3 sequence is CSVEGFSLAEEEQYF. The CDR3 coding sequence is TGCAGCGTTGAAGGTTTCTCACTAGCGGAAGAAGAGCAGTACTTC.

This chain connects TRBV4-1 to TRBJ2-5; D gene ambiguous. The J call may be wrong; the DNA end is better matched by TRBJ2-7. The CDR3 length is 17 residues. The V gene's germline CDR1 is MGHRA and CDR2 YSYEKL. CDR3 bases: TGCGCCAGCAGCCAGGCATATTACGACGGTCTCTCCTACGAGCAGTACTTC. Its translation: CASSQAYYDGLSYEQYF.

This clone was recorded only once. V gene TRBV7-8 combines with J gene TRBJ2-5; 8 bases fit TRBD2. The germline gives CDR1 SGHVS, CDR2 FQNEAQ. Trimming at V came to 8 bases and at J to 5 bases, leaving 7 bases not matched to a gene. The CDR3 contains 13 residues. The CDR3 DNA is TGTGCCAGCCAAGCTAGCGGGCTGGAGACCCAGTACTTC. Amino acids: CASQASGLETQYF.

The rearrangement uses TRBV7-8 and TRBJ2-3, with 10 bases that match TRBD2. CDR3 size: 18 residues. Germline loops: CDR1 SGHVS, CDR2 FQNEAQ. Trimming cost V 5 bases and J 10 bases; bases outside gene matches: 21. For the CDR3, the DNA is TGTGCCAGCAGCACCAGCGGGGGGGCCTTCCCAGTCCCAGTTCCGCAGTATTTT. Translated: CASSTSGGAFPVPVPQYF.

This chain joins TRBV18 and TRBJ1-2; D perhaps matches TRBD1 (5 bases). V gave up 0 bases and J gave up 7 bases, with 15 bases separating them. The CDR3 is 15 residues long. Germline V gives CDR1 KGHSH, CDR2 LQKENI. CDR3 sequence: CASSPPSAGSGGYTF. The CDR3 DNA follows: TGTGCCAGCTCACCACCGTCGGCAGGGTCGGGTGGCTACACCTTC.